This T cell receptor beta chain was identified during a study of cytomegalovirus exposure and HLA in healthy donors. The V end lost 11 bases, the J end lost 0 bases, and 14 bases lay between the germline ends. The CDR3 sequence is 15 residues long. Looked up from germline, CDR1 is MNHEY and CDR2 is SMNVEV (reference sequence). The PCR was carried out with 60 Vbeta primers and 13 Jbeta primers. Repertoires were generated with immunoSEQ multiplex PCR, while TCRdb's copy carries only in-frame clones and drops some. Found here are about 110,000 clones, roughly 85% of them singletons; the top ten hold roughly 22%.

The TCR comes from a man aged 25-45 years in good health and CMV-seropositive. The sample was PBMCs. The chain employs TRBV27 and TRBJ2-6; D not resolved. In DNA form, the CDR3 reads TGTGCCTTTCCTGGCCAGTTCTCTGGGGCCAACGTCCTGACTTTC. Its protein product is CAFPGQFSGANVLTF. The variable domain in full, with the rest retrieved from reference TRBV27 and TRBJ2-6, is EAQVTQNPRYLITVTGKKLTVTCSQNMNHEYMSWYRQDPGLGLRQIYYSMNVEVTDKGDVPEGYKVSRKEKRNFPLILESPSPNQTSLYFCAFPGQFSGANVLTFGAGSRLTVL.